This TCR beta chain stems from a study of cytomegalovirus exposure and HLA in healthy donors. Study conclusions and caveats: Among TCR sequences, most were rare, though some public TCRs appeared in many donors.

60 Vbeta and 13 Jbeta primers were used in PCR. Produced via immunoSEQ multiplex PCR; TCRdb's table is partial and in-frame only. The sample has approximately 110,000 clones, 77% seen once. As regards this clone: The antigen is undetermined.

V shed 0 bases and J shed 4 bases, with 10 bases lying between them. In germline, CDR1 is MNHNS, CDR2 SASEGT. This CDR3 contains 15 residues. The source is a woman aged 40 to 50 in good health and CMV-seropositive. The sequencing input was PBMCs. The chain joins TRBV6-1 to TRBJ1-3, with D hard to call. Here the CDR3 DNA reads TGTGCCAGCAGTGAAGCGAAGACGGGAGGAAACACCATATATTTT. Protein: CASSEAKTGGNTIYF.